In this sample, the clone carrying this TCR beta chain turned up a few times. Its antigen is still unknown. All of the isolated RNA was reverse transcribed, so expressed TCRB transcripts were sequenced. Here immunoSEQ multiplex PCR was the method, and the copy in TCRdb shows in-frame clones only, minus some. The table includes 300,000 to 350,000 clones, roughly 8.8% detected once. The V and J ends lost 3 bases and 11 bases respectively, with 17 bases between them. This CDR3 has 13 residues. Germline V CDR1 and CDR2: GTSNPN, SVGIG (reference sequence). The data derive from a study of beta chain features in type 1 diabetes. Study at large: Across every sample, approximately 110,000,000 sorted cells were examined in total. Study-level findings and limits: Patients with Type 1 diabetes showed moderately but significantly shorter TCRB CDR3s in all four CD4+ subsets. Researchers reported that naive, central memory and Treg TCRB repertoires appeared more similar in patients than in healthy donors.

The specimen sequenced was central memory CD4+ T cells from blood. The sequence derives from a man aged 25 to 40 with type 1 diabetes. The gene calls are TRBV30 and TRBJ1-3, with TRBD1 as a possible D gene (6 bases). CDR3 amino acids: CAWRTLGASAIYF. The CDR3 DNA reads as TGTGCCTGGAGAACCTTGGGGGCCAGTGCCATATATTTT.